These 8 T cell receptor beta chains were sequenced from one sample in a study of blood T cells in healthy people across ages. The use of a sample-barcoded 5' primer and a J-beta primer mix characterized a second PCR of about 7 to 12 cycles. Via MiXCR, TCRdb re-called the 5' RACE reads, giving one row per CDR3 protein. The profile shows around 1,500,000 distinct CDR3 sequences, about 30% of them singletons. Specimen: blood. All receptors derive from a woman between 25 and 40 years old in good health.

Remarks on this clonotype: This clone may be a read error of a much larger clone one base away. This chain connects TRBV10-3 to TRBJ2-1; the D gene could be TRBD1 or TRBD2 (5 bases each). V was pared by 3 bases and J by 8 bases, with 8 bases between. Germline values: CDR1 ENHRY, CDR2 SYGVKD. The CDR3 has 12 amino acids. CDR3 coding DNA: TGTGCCATCAGTGAAGGGGACCATGAGCAGTTCTTC. Translation gives CAISEGDHEQFF.

This clonotype was found a few times. J is TRBJ2-7 and V is TRBV29-1; 7 bases agree with TRBD1. Germline CDR1 SQVTM, CDR2 ANQGSEA. The CDR3 contains 13 residues. The trim removed 4 bases at V and 3 bases at J, leaving 6 bases unmatched. This CDR3 reads CSVAPQGNYEQYF. In nucleotides, the CDR3 is TGCAGCGTTGCCCCACAGGGGAACTACGAGCAGTACTTC.

There are many counts of this clonotype. A junction boundary mismatches the germline segment, possibly from a read error. The genes are TRBV5-1 and TRBJ2-5; 8 bases align to TRBD2. The CDR3 consists of 13 residues. Germline CDR1 reads SGHRS; CDR2 reads YFSETQ. The CDR3 is CASSSPGGETQYF. As DNA, the CDR3 is TGTGCCAGCAGCTCACCGGGGGGGGAGACCCAGTACTTC.

The rearrangement joins TRBV2 to TRBJ2-2, with D perhaps being TRBD1 or TRBD2 (5 bases each). The ends were cut back, 8 bases at V and 6 bases at J, with 16 bases in the middle. The CDR3 contains 14 residues. Germline values: CDR1 SNHLY, CDR2 FYNNEI. The CDR3 DNA sequence: TGTGCCAGCGGTGGGACCGTCTTATCCGGGGAGCTGTTTTTT. This gives the protein CASGGTVLSGELFF.

This clonotype has more than one count but fewer than ten. The V gene is TRBV10-3, the J gene TRBJ2-4; D is perhaps TRBD1 or TRBD2 (5 bases each). Matching the DNA end better, TRBJ2-7 makes the J call doubtful. Germline V CDR1 and CDR2: ENHRY, SYGVKD. The CDR3 extends over 14 amino acids. The CDR3 here is CALSSGQGPHEQYF. The DNA of the CDR3 is TGTGCCCTATCGAGCGGCCAGGGTCCCCACGAGCAGTACTTC.

This chain links TRBV18 with TRBJ2-1, with TRBD1 as a possible D gene (6 bases). This CDR3 contains 14 residues. Germline-derived CDR1 and CDR2 are KGHSH and LQKENI. Trimming took 7 bases from V and 3 from J, leaving 13 bases between them. As DNA, the CDR3 is TGTGCCAGCTTCCCCACAGGGTACTACAATGAGCAGTTCTTC. Protein: CASFPTGYYNEQFF.

This clonotype was picked up a small number of times. This chain joins TRBV5-5 and TRBJ1-4; D may be TRBD1 (5 bases). This CDR3 has 14 amino acids. Germline lookup yields CDR1 SGHKS and CDR2 YYEKEE (reference sequence). V lost 3 bases to trimming and J lost 3 bases, with 9 bases between them. CDR3 in amino acids: CASSWGEANEKLFF. CDR3 bases: TGTGCCAGCAGCTGGGGGGAGGCTAATGAAAAACTGTTTTTT. The variable domain in full, with the rest retrieved from reference TRBV5-5 and TRBJ1-4, is DAGVTQSPTHLIKTRGQQVTLRCSPISGHKSVSWYQQVLGQGPQFIFQYYEKEERGRGNFPDRFSARQFPNYSSELNVNALLLGDSALYLCASSWGEANEKLFFGSGTQLSVL.

This clonotype was observed a handful of times. This rearrangement joins TRBV7-9 to TRBJ2-7; TRBD1 might be the D (6 bases). With 5 bases removed from V and 6 bases from J, the gap between germline ends came to 20 bases. The CDR3 contains 15 residues. Germline CDR1 is SEHNR and CDR2 is FQNEAQ (reference sequence). The CDR3 coding sequence is TGTGCCAGCAGCCCTATGGGACAAAAGGGGAGCGAGCAGTACTTC. It is translated as CASSPMGQKGSEQYF.